This T cell receptor (beta chain) was recovered during a study of blood T cell repertoires in COVID-19. There are a few counts of this clone. The repertoire was sequenced with immunoSEQ multiplex PCR; TCRdb's copy has only in-frame clones and lacks some. Of about 70,000 clones detected, more than 60% appear once; the ten largest clones hold 7.5% to 10%. The germline V gene encodes CDR1 LNHDA and CDR2 SQIVND (reference sequence). V dropped 3 bases and J dropped 1 base, with 7 bases sitting between them. CDR3 length equals 14 residues. J is TRBJ2-4 and V is TRBV19; unclear D gene. The source material was peripheral blood. The receptor was isolated from a human donor in a cohort sampled during active COVID-19. CDR3 in amino acids: CASSIRGAKNIQYF. Here the CDR3 DNA reads TGTGCCAGTAGTATTCGTGGCGCCAAAAACATTCAGTACTTC.